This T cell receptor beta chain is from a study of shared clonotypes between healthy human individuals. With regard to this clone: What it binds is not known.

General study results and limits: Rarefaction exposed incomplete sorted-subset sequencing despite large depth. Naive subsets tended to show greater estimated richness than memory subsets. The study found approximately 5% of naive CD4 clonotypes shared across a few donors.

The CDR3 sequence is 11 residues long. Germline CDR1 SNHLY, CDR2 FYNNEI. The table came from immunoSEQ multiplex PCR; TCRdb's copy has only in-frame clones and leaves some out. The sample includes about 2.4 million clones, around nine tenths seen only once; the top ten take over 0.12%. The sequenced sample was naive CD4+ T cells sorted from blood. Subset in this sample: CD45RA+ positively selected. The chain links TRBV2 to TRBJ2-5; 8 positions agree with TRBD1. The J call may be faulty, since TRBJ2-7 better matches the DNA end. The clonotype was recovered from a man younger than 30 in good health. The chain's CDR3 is CAGQGSYEQYF. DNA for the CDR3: TGTGCCGGACAGGGCTCCTACGAGCAGTACTTC.